The source of this T cell receptor beta chain is a study of T cell repertoires in cytomegalovirus infection. Whole-study context: Use of recently identified HLA-C-restricted and well-studied HLA-B-restricted CMV epitopes was part of the study. Indicated by public TCR beta signatures were CMV infection and matching HLA type. General study results and limits: Summed frequency of shared TCR beta families picked out CMV carriers who also had the relevant HLA. The ex vivo response was dominated by HLA-C-restricted CMV-specific TCR beta clonotypes.

The CDR3 loop spans 14 amino acids. Germline CDR1 PRHDT, CDR2 FYEKMQ (reference sequence). With 7 bases clipped from V and 7 bases from J, the junction kept 7 bases outside the gene matches. Regarding this clonotype: Its antigen is currently unknown.

One entry per CDR3 protein, called by TCRdb with MiXCR from the reads. This repertoire shows about 770,000 distinct CDR3 sequences, just under 30% found once; its top ten account for roughly 14%. V is TRBV13 and J is TRBJ1-4, with 9 nucleotides matching TRBD1. This clonotype originated in a human donor in good health (CMV status not recorded). Some clones in this sample may be carry-over from other donors' samples. The material was cultured CD8+ T cells from PBMCs, obtained from culture after CMV antigen stimulation. CDR3: CASTLTGGGEKLFF. The CDR3 DNA follows: TGTGCCAGCACCCTAACAGGGGGCGGTGAAAAACTGTTTTTT.